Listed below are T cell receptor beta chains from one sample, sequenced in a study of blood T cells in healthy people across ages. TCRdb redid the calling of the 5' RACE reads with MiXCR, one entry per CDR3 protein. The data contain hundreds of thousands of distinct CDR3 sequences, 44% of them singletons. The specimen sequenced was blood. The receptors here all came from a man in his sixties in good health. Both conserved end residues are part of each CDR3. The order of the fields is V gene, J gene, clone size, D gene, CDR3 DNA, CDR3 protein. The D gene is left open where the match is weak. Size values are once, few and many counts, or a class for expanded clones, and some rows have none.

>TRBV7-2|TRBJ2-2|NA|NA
TGTGCCAGCAGCTTAGATTCTTACAGAGGGGAGCTGTTTTTT
CASSLDSYRGELFF
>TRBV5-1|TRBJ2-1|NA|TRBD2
TGCGCCAGCAGCTTAGGCCGACTAGCGGATGAGCAGTTCTTC
CASSLGRLADEQFF
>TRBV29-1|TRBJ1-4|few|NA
TGCAGCGTTGTCTCAACTAATGAAAAACTGTTTTTT
CSVVSTNEKLFF
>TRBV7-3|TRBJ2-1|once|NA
TGTGCCAGCAGCCCCGCAGACGGCAGGTCCTACAATGAGCAGTTCTTC
CASSPADGRSYNEQFF
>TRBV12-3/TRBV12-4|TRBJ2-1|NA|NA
TGTGCCAGCAGTTTAGGGGAAACCGTCGGTGAGCAGTTCTTC
CASSLGETVGEQFF
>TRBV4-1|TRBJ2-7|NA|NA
TGCGCCAGCAGCCCCGAGTATAGGTGGTACGAGCAGTACTTC
CASSPEYRWYEQYF
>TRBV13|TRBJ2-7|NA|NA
TGTGCCAGCAGCCCGTGGGCGGGTACCTACGAGCAGTACTTC
CASSPWAGTYEQYF
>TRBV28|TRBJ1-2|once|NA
TGTGCCAGCAGTTTCGAGGGGGGCCGGAGGAACTATGGCTACACCTTC
CASSFEGGRRNYGYTF
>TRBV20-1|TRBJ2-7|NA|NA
TGCAGTGCTAGGGGGAGTACCGCCTACGAGCAGTACTTC
CSARGSTAYEQYF
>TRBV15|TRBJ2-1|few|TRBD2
TGTGCCACCAGCAGAGAACTAGCGGGGGACCGGGAGCAGTTCTTC
CATSRELAGDREQFF
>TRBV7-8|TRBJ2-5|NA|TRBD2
TGTGCCAGCAGCTTAAGGCTAGCGGGGGCCCCGAAGACCCAGTACTTC
CASSLRLAGAPKTQYF
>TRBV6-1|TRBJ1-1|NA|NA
TGTGCCAGCAAGAGCAGGATGAACACTGAAGCTTTCTTT
CASKSRMNTEAFF
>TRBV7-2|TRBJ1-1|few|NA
TGTGCCAGCAGCTTAAGGACTGGGAGGGGCAGAACTGAAGCTTTCTTT
CASSLRTGRGRTEAFF
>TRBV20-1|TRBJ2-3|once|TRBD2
TGCAGTGCTAGAAGGACTAGCGGGGGGCGGGCAGATACGCAGTATTTT
CSARRTSGGRADTQYF
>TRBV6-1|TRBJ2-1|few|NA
TGTGCCAGCACAGGACACTACTACAATGAGCAGTTCTTC
CASTGHYYNEQFF
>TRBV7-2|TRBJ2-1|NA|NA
TGTGCCAGCAGCCTCCTGCGGGACCCCAGTCAGCAGTTCTTC
CASSLLRDPSQQFF
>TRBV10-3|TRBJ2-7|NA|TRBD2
TGTGCCATCGGCGGGAGGGGGGGGCAAACCTACGAGCAGTACTTC
CAIGGRGGQTYEQYF
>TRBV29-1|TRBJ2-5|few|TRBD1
TGCAGCGTCTTAGGACAGGGGGAGACCCAGTACTTC
CSVLGQGETQYF
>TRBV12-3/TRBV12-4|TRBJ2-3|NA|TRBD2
TGTGCCAGCAGTATAGGGACTAGCGGGGCGACGGTTACAGATACGCAGTATTTT
CASSIGTSGATVTDTQYF
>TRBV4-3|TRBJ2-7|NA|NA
TGCGCCAGCAGCCATTATCTCCAGGGTCCCTACGAGCAGTACTTC
CASSHYLQGPYEQYF
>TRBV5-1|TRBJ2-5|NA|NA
TGCGCCAGCAGCTCGCCCCCCTTGGAGACCCAGTACTTC
CASSSPPLETQYF
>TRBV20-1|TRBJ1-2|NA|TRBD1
TGCAGTGCTAGAGATAGGGGGCAGATTGGCTACACCTTC
CSARDRGQIGYTF
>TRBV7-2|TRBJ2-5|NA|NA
TGTGCCAGAAGCTTAGCGCGGGAGACCCAGTACTTC
CARSLARETQYF
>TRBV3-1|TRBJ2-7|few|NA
TGTGCCAGCAGCCGGGAGGACCGCGACGAGCAGTACTTC
CASSREDRDEQYF
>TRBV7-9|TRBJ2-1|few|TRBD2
TGTGCCAGCGTCGGGACTAGCGGGGGGGCCAATGAGCAGTTCTTC
CASVGTSGGANEQFF
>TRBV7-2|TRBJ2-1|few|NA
TGTGCCAGCACCAGAAGGGCTAGGGGGGGGAATGAGCAGTTCTTC
CASTRRARGGNEQFF
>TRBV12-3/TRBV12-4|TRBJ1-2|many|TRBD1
TGTGCCAGCAGTCAAACAGGGGGCTATGGCTACACCTTC
CASSQTGGYGYTF
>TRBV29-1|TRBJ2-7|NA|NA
TGCAGCGTTGCCGGGACGGTGAGTGAGCAGTACTTC
CSVAGTVSEQYF
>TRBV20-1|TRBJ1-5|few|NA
TGCAGTGCTAAAATTGGCAATCAGCCCCAGCATTTT
CSAKIGNQPQHF
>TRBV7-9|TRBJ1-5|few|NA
TGTGCCAGCAGCCAAACCACAGCGCCCAATCAGCCCCAGCATTTT
CASSQTTAPNQPQHF
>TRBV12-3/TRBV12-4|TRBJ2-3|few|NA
TGTGCCAGCAGTTTAGGGGGACTCACAGATACGCAGTATTTT
CASSLGGLTDTQYF
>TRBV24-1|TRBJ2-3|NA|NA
TGTGCCACCCAAGGGGGAGGAGATACGCAGTATTTT
CATQGGGDTQYF
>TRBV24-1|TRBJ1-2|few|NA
TGTGCCACCAGTGATTCAAAACAGATCTATGGCTACACCTTC
CATSDSKQIYGYTF
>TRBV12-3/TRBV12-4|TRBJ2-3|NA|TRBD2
TGTGCCAGCAGCATCGGCTTAGCGGGGGGATTGGCAGATACGCAGTATTTT
CASSIGLAGGLADTQYF